The TCR beta chain under discussion was sequenced for a study of control samples from healthy donors and cancer patients. This CDR3 contains 15 residues. Trimming removed 6 bases at V and 0 bases at J, with 9 bases between. From germline, CDR1 is MNHEY and CDR2 SVGAGI. TCRdb keeps only in-frame clones here, not all; method: immunoSEQ multiplex PCR. In the table there are about 20,000 clones, 86% of which are singletons. Sequencing was performed on PBMCs. The rearrangement uses TRBV6-5 and TRBJ1-6, with D possibly matching TRBD1 (6 bases). This clonotype was sampled from a woman in her 70s with colorectal cancer. The CDR3 DNA sequence: TGTGCCAGCAGGCCACAGGGCTCCTATAATTCACCCCTCCACTTT. This gives the protein CASRPQGSYNSPLHF.